This T cell receptor beta chain was profiled in a study of blood T cell repertoires in COVID-19. Whole-study context: Two consecutive negative NP/OP PCR tests, clearance, or resolved symptoms defined Cohort 3 recovery. Sample material is recorded as cDNA or gDNA derived from T cells, B-cell-depleted T cells, or PBMCs.

In the original analysis: Amplified reference gene primers provided the basis for estimating nucleated cell counts. The table came from immunoSEQ multiplex PCR; TCRdb's copy has only in-frame clones and leaves some out. V, J and clone size derive from that table, while D and trimming were established from the DNA sequence. The sample holds about 400,000 clones, roughly 86% seen once. Those who participated ranged in age from roughly 18 to 89 years and resided in approximately 23 US areas. The specimen was PBMCs or T cells enriched from blood (not recorded which). The origin of this receptor is a man aged 40-50 years in a cohort exposed to, infected with or recovered from COVID-19 (not recorded which).

The CDR3 loop reads CATSRDFSGEKQFF. CDR3 nucleotides: TGTGCCACCAGCAGAGATTTCAGCGGCGAAAAGCAGTTCTTC. This rearrangement joins TRBV15 to TRBJ2-1, with D possibly being TRBD2 (5 bases). V lost 0 bases and J lost 11, with 14 bases in between. The germline CDR1 and CDR2 sequences are LNHNV and YYDKDF (reference sequence). The CDR3 has 14 residues. The variable domain in full, with the rest retrieved from reference TRBV15 and TRBJ2-1, is DAMVIQNPRYQVTQFGKPVTLSCSQTLNHNVMYWYQQKSSQAPKLLFHYYDKDFNNEADTPDNFQSRRPNTSFCFLDIRSPGLGDTAMYLCATSRDFSGEKQFFGPGTRLTVL.